This T cell receptor (beta chain) was profiled in a study of a mutant IDH1 vaccine in newly diagnosed glioma. In the study overall: Antecedent treatment encompassed radiotherapy, temozolomide, or their combination; the majority received both.

V dropped 3 bases and J dropped 8 bases, with 12 bases sitting between them. The germline V gene encodes CDR1 SSHAT and CDR2 FNYEAQ (reference sequence). The CDR3 consists of 13 residues. This sample's time point: week 47, end of study. Each vaccine dose was 300 ug of mutant IDH1 20-mer peptide, with topical imiquimod. Details on this clone: Its antigen is not known.

The protocol was immunoSEQ multiplex PCR, while the TCRdb copy is restricted to in-frame clones and leaves out a portion. The repertoire holds about 56,000 clones, about four fifths seen once, with more than 3% in the top ten. The input for sequencing was PBMCs, taken from a glioma patient whose treatment included an IDH1 peptide vaccine. The TCR originated in a woman aged 50 to 65 with glioma. The V gene is TRBV7-7, the J gene TRBJ2-3, with a weak D call TRBD2 (6 bases). This chain's CDR3 is CASSLDGAGTQYF. As DNA, the CDR3 is TGTGCCAGCAGCTTGGACGGAGCGGGTACGCAGTATTTT.